These 29 T cell receptor beta chains originate from one sample sequenced in a study of T cell responses to AZD1222 COVID-19 vaccine. Clones were sequenced by immunoSEQ multiplex PCR, and TCRdb holds only the in-frame ones, with some missing. The sample lists tens of thousands of clones; 80% were seen once. The input for sequencing was peripheral blood, taken 28 days after the second AZD1222 dose. The receptors here all came from an adult who received the AZD1222 COVID-19 vaccine.

The rearrangement joins TRBV28 to TRBJ2-7; a possible D gene is TRBD1 (7 bases). The CDR3 has 14 residues. Germline CDR1 reads MDHEN; CDR2 reads SYDVKM. Trimming removed 8 bases from V and 1 base from J, with 15 bases in between. CDR3 DNA sequence: TGTGCCAGCGGGAGGACAGGTCTATCCTACGAGCAGTACTTC. This translates into CASGRTGLSYEQYF.

The chain recombines TRBV7-9 with TRBJ1-6, with D tentatively TRBD1 (6 bases). Trimming shortened V by 1 base and J by 5 bases, and 9 bases separated the two germline ends. The CDR3 extends over 15 amino acids. CDR1 and CDR2 from the germline V gene are SEHNR and FQNEAQ (reference sequence). DNA for the CDR3: TGTGCCAGCAGCTTAGGGACAGTCAATAATTCACCCCTCCACTTT. Translated: CASSLGTVNNSPLHF.

The V and J genes are TRBV5-4 and TRBJ2-6; no reliable D call. V lost 4 bases, J lost 0 bases, and 5 bases lay in between. Germline V gene lookup returns CDR1 SGHNT and CDR2 YYREEE (reference sequence). This CDR3 has 14 residues. CDR3 sequence: CASSGASGANVLTF. The CDR3 coding sequence is TGTGCCAGCAGCGGCGCCTCTGGGGCCAACGTCCTGACTTTC.

This clone has more than one count but fewer than ten. This chain links TRBV7-2 with TRBJ2-3, with D perhaps given as TRBD1 or TRBD2 (6 bases each). The CDR3 totals 16 residues. The germline V gene encodes CDR1 SGHTA and CDR2 FQGNSA. Trimming took off 4 bases at V and 5 bases at J, with 19 bases between the two ends. In DNA, the CDR3 is TGTGCCAGCAGCTACCGGGACAAGGAGGGAGGAGATACGCAGTATTTT. This encodes CASSYRDKEGGDTQYF.

The genes are TRBV19 and TRBJ1-1; no clear D gene. V gave up 3 bases and J gave up 7 bases, with 21 bases separating them. The CDR3 spans 16 residues. Per germline, CDR1 LNHDA and CDR2 SQIVND (reference sequence). CDR3 DNA sequence: TGTGCCAGTAGTATGTCGAACGTGTTGTTTAGTAGTGAAGCTTTCTTT. This gives the protein CASSMSNVLFSSEAFF.

This rearrangement joins TRBV19 to TRBJ2-2, with D perhaps matching TRBD1 (5 bases). Per germline, CDR1 LNHDA and CDR2 SQIVND (reference sequence). V lost 6 bases, J lost 1 base, and 12 bases lay in between. The CDR3 sequence is 15 residues long. CDR3 sequence: CASRPYGQNTGELFF. The CDR3 nucleotides are TGTGCCAGTAGACCTTATGGACAGAACACCGGGGAGCTGTTTTTT.

J is TRBJ1-6 and V is TRBV5-1, with D possibly TRBD1 on 6 matching bases. Germline V CDR1 and CDR2: SGHRS, YFSETQ. There are 15 residues in the CDR3. Trimming took off 0 bases at V and 8 bases at J, with 12 bases between the two ends. CDR3 amino acids: CASSLAQGLDSPLHF. DNA of the CDR3: TGCGCCAGCAGCTTGGCCCAGGGGTTGGATTCACCCCTCCACTTT.

J is TRBJ2-1 and V is TRBV5-5, with 9 bases aligning to TRBD1. Germline-derived CDR1 and CDR2 are SGHKS and YYEKEE (reference sequence). The ends lost 4 bases at V and 6 bases at J; junction bases unmatched: 5. The CDR3 has 14 amino acids. CDR3 sequence reads: CASSPRTGVNEQFF. The CDR3 bases are TGTGCCAGCAGCCCAAGGACAGGGGTCAATGAGCAGTTCTTC.

This chain joins TRBV3-1 (or the pseudogene TRBV3-2) and TRBJ2-7; maybe TRBD1 (6 bases). CDR3 length: 14 amino acids. The germline gives CDR1 LGHDT, CDR2 YNNKEL (reference sequence). Trimming shortened V by 0 bases and J by 6 bases, and 12 bases separated the two germline ends. CDR3 in amino acids: CASSQDAGVGEQYF. The CDR3 DNA reads TGTGCCAGCAGCCAAGATGCAGGGGTGGGCGAGCAGTACTTC.

The chain recombines TRBV5-6 with TRBJ1-1; 8 nucleotides agree with TRBD1. CDR3 length: 15 amino acids. V gave up 3 bases and J gave up 10 bases; unmatched junction bases: 14. Germline V lookup: CDR1 SGHDT, CDR2 YYEEEE. The CDR3 loop reads CASSSRGHRSLAAFF. In DNA form, the CDR3 reads TGTGCCAGCAGCTCCAGGGGGCACAGGTCGTTGGCAGCTTTCTTT.

The chain is built from TRBV28 and TRBJ2-2; D perhaps matches TRBD1 (8 bases). The CDR3 runs 18 residues. From germline, CDR1 is MDHEN and CDR2 SYDVKM. V was clipped by 7 bases and J by 1 base, with 22 bases between them. Here the CDR3 reads CASIGTGGSHLNTGELFF. The CDR3 DNA is TGTGCCAGCATAGGGACAGGCGGGAGCCACTTGAACACCGGGGAGCTGTTTTTT.

The rearrangement uses TRBV27 and TRBJ2-1; D uncertain. The V gene lost 0 bases and the J gene lost 9 bases, with 6 bases spanning the gap. The CDR3 totals 12 residues. The germline V gene has CDR1 MNHEY and CDR2 SMNVEV (reference sequence). The CDR3: CASSLSGLEQFF. The CDR3 DNA follows: TGTGCCAGCAGTTTATCAGGGCTTGAGCAGTTCTTC.

V usage is TRBV4-1 and J usage is TRBJ2-3; 9 nucleotides match TRBD1. The CDR3 totals 15 residues. The germline gives CDR1 MGHRA, CDR2 YSYEKL. Trimming took 2 bases from V and 4 from J; bases not matched to a gene: 4. The CDR3 here is CASSQMGQGPDTQYF. CDR3 bases: TGCGCCAGCAGCCAAATGGGACAGGGACCAGATACGCAGTATTTT.

Only a few counts were recorded for this clone. This rearrangement joins TRBV5-1 to TRBJ2-1; 13 positions match TRBD2. The V segment lost 5 bases and the J segment 6 bases; nucleotides outside the gene matches: 5. Germline loops: CDR1 SGHRS, CDR2 YFSETQ. The CDR3 extends over 15 amino acids. CDR3 DNA sequence: TGCGCCAGCAGAAGTGGGACTAGCGGGGCCAATGAGCAGTTCTTC. The encoded protein is CASRSGTSGANEQFF.

The chain links TRBV9 to TRBJ1-1; D unclear. In germline, CDR1 is SGDLS, CDR2 YYNGEE. This CDR3 spans 14 amino acids. V was trimmed by 0 bases and J by 1 base, leaving 7 bases between them. The CDR3 DNA reads TGTGCCAGCAGCGTAGCAGCAGGGAACACTGAAGCTTTCTTT. Protein: CASSVAAGNTEAFF.

The rearrangement joins TRBV19 to TRBJ2-2; D not certain. Germline V gives CDR1 LNHDA, CDR2 SQIVND (reference sequence). This CDR3 spans 15 amino acids. V lost 1 base and J lost 4, with 10 bases in between. CDR3 in DNA: TGTGCCAGTAGTATAGGAAGGGTGGGCACCGGGGAGCTGTTTTTT. It is translated as CASSIGRVGTGELFF.

The chain joins TRBV18 to TRBJ1-1; 8 bases line up with TRBD1. Germline V CDR1 and CDR2: KGHSH, LQKENI. The CDR3 spans 15 residues. Trimming cost V 1 base and J 1 base; bases outside gene matches: 2. For the CDR3, the DNA is TGTGCCAGCTCACCACAGACAGGGGCGAACACTGAAGCTTTCTTT. Its protein product is CASSPQTGANTEAFF.

The chain recombines TRBV7-3 with TRBJ1-1; no reliable D call. Between the trimmed V and J ends, which lost 6 bases and 1 base, there was a span of 15 bases. This CDR3 comprises 15 residues. CDR1 is SGHTA, CDR2 FQGTGA, per germline. CDR3 protein: CASRPPPSRNTEAFF. CDR3 nucleotide sequence: TGTGCCAGCAGACCTCCACCGTCCAGGAACACTGAAGCTTTCTTT.

This clone was counted between two and nine times. In DNA, the CDR3 is TGTGCCAGCAGCCACCCGGACAGGGAAAAGTTTATCTATGGCTACACCTTC. Its translation: CASSHPDREKFIYGYTF. The chain recombines TRBV5-6 with TRBJ1-2, with 8 positions matching TRBD1. V dropped 4 bases and J dropped 4; count of bases not matched to a gene: 15. Germline CDR1 SGHDT, CDR2 YYEEEE. CDR3 length equals 17 residues.

This chain links TRBV29-1 with TRBJ2-7, with 8 bases matching TRBD1. There are 12 residues in the CDR3. V shed 6 bases and J 3 bases; nucleotides not matched to a gene: 4. Germline V gives CDR1 SQVTM, CDR2 ANQGSEA. The CDR3 DNA follows: TGCAGCGTGACAGGGGACAGCTACGAGCAGTACTTC. This encodes CSVTGDSYEQYF.

The CDR3 is CSVEALAGSYEQYF. CDR3 in DNA: TGCAGCGTTGAAGCACTAGCGGGGAGCTACGAGCAGTACTTC. This chain connects TRBV29-1 to TRBJ2-7, with 10 bases aligning to TRBD2. The germline CDR1 and CDR2 sequences are SQVTM and ANQGSEA. The CDR3 loop spans 14 amino acids. V gave up 1 base and J gave up 3 bases; unmatched junction bases: 3.

The CDR3 reads CAWRRLAGSPRYYNEQFF. DNA of the CDR3: TGTGCCTGGAGAAGACTAGCGGGGTCCCCCCGGTATTACAATGAGCAGTTCTTC. The chain uses TRBV30 and TRBJ2-1; 11 bases map to TRBD2. Germline lookup yields CDR1 GTSNPN and CDR2 SVGIG (reference sequence). The CDR3 sequence is 18 residues long. V was pared by 3 bases and J by 4 bases, with 14 bases of the junction left unmatched.

The chain links TRBV29-1 to TRBJ1-1; D might be TRBD1 (5 bases). The CDR3 sequence is 12 residues long. The V gene's germline CDR1 is SQVTM and CDR2 ANQGSEA. Between the trimmed V and J ends, which lost 2 bases and 4 bases, there was a span of 8 bases. CDR3 DNA sequence: TGCAGCGTTGAACCCGGGGCCACTGAAGCTTTCTTT. It yields the protein CSVEPGATEAFF.

The V call is TRBV12-3 or TRBV12-4, the J call TRBJ2-3; D is ambiguous. V was cut by 7 bases and J by 5 bases, with 10 bases left in between. The CDR3 is made up of 12 amino acids. In DNA, the CDR3 is TGTGCCAGCAAAATTCCGGGAGATACGCAGTATTTT. Translating gives CASKIPGDTQYF.

V and J are TRBV19 and TRBJ2-5; 7 nucleotides line up with TRBD2. This CDR3 has 14 amino acids. Per germline, CDR1 LNHDA and CDR2 SQIVND (reference sequence). The junction had 7 bases not matched to a gene; V was cut back by 4 bases and J by 5 bases. CDR3 sequence reads: CASSTRTSPETQYF. As DNA, the CDR3 is TGTGCCAGTAGTACTAGGACTAGTCCGGAGACCCAGTACTTC. The complete variable domain, with remaining parts taken from reference TRBV19 and TRBJ2-5, reads DGGITQSPKYLFRKEGQNVTLSCEQNLNHDAMYWYRQDPGQGLRLIYYSQIVNDFQKGDIAEGYSVSREKKESFPLTVTSAQKNPTAFYLCASSTRTSPETQYFGPGTRLLVL.

The chain links TRBV29-1 to TRBJ1-1; 9 bases line up with TRBD1. The J segment lost 5 bases and the V segment lost 6 bases, leaving 7 bases of the junction unmatched. CDR1 SQVTM and CDR2 ANQGSEA come from the germline V gene. The CDR3 has 13 residues. This CDR3 is CSVQTGGLTEAFF. The CDR3 DNA is TGCAGCGTCCAAACAGGGGGCCTAACTGAAGCTTTCTTT. The variable domain in full, completed from reference TRBV29-1 and TRBJ1-1, reads SAVISQKPSRDICQRGTSLTIQCQVDSQVTMMFWYRQQPGQSLTLIATANQGSEATYESGFVIDKFPISRPNLTFSTLTVSNMSPEDSSIYLCSVQTGGLTEAFFGQGTRLTVV.

The chain has TRBV3-1 (or the pseudogene TRBV3-2) and TRBJ2-3; possibly TRBD2 for D (7 bases). The ends were cut back, 3 bases at V and 2 bases at J, with 18 bases in the middle. Germline loops: CDR1 LGHDT, CDR2 YNNKEL (reference sequence). The CDR3 consists of 17 residues. Written as DNA, the CDR3 is TGTGCCAGCAGCCATGCTAGAGGGGGGGCTTTCACAGATACGCAGTATTTT. Amino acid sequence: CASSHARGGAFTDTQYF.

The chain combines TRBV3-1 (or the pseudogene TRBV3-2) with TRBJ1-2, with 11 positions matching TRBD1. CDR1 is LGHDT and CDR2 is YNNKEL in the germline V gene (reference sequence). This CDR3 region has 15 residues. V shed 4 bases, J shed 4 bases, and the junction held 5 bases outside the gene matches. CDR3 loop: CASSPWTGGRYGYTF. The CDR3 nucleotides are TGTGCCAGCAGCCCGTGGACAGGGGGCCGCTATGGCTACACCTTC.

The V and J genes are TRBV6-4 and TRBJ2-3; TRBD1 might be the D (6 bases). V was pared by 5 bases and J by 4 bases, with 7 bases between. This CDR3 is 12 amino acids long. Germline CDR1 and CDR2: MRHNA and SNTAGT. This CDR3 is CASSTGSDTQYF. The CDR3 nucleotides are TGTGCCAGCAGTACAGGGTCAGATACGCAGTATTTT.